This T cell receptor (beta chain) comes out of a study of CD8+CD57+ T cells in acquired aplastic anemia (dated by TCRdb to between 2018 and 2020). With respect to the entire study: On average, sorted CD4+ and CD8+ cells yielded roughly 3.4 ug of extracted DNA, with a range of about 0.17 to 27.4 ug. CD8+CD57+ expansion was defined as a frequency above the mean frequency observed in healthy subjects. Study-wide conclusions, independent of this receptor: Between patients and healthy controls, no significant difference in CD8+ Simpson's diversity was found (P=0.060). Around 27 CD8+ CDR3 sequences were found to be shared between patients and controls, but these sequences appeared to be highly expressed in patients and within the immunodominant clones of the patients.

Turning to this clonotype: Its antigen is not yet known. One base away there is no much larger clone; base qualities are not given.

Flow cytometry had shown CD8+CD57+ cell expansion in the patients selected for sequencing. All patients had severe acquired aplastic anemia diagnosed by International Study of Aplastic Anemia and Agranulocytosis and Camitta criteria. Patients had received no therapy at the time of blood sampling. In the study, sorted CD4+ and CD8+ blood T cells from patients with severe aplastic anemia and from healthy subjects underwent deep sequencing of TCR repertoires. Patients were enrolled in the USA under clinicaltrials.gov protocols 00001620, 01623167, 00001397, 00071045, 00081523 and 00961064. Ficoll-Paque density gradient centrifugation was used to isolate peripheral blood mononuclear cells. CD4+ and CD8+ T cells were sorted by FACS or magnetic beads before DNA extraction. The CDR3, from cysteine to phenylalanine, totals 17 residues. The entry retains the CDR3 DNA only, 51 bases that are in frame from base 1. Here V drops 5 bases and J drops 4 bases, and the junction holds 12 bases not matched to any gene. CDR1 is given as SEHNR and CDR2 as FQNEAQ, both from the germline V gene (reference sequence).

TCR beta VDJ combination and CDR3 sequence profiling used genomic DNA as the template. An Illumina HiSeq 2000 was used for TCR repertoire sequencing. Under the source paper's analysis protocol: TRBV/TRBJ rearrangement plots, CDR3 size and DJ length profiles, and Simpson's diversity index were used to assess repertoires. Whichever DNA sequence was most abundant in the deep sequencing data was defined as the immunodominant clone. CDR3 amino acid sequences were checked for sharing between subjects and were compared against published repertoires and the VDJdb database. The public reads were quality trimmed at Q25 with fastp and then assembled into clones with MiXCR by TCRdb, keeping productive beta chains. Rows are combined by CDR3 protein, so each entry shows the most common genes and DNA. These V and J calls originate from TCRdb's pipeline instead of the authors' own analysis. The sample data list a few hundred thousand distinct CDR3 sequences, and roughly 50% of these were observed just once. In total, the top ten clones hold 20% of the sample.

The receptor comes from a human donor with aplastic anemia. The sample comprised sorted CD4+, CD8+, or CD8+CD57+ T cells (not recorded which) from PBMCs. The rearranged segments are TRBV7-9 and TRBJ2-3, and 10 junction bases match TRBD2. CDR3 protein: CASSRPGSGGAPDTQYF. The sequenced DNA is TGTGCCAGCAGCCGGCCGGGGAGCGGGGGGGCCCCAGATACGCAGTATTTT.